This note documents a single T cell receptor beta chain sequence. The protocol was immunoSEQ multiplex PCR, while the TCRdb copy is restricted to in-frame clones and leaves out a portion. The repertoire includes approximately 66,000 clones, over 75% of them detected once, and under 6% sits in the top ten. This entry is derived from a study of technical replicates of blood from a few donors. The CDR3 covers 14 residues. Losses at the gene ends were 6 bases for V and 4 bases for J; bases not matched to a gene: 7. Germline CDR1 is MNHEY and CDR2 is SVGAGI. Material: PBMCs. The chain employs TRBV6-5 and TRBJ1-1, with 8 bases aligning to TRBD1. The TCR was taken from a human donor in good health. Some clones in this sample may be carry-over from other donors' samples. The DNA for the CDR3 is TGTGCCAGCAGCAACCCACAGGGGGGCACTGAAGCTTTCTTT. It translates to CASSNPQGGTEAFF.